This T cell receptor (beta chain) was identified in a study of shared clonotypes between healthy human individuals. Study results and limitations: Shared clonotypes: 4.5% to 5% naive CD4, under 4% naive CD8, less than 2.5% memory CD4, roughly 0.4% memory CD8. Large depth notwithstanding, sorted-subset sequencing proved incomplete by rarefaction.

Remarks on this clone: Its antigen is as yet unknown. The sample has other DNA sequences that encode this CDR3 too.

Naive CD8 cells were CD45RO-negative, positively selected for CCR7, excluding terminally differentiated effector memory CD45RA+ cells. Sequencing was performed with immunoSEQ multiplex PCR; in TCRdb, only in-frame clones are kept and a portion is missing. The sample shows about 2.1 million clones, about 93% of them seen only once. The sequenced sample consisted of naive CD8+ T cells from PBMCs. This clonotype originated in a man aged 18-30 years in good health. Some clones in this sample may be carry-over from other donors' samples.

CDR3 region: CASSFLGAGNTIYF. As DNA, the CDR3 is TGTGCCAGCAGCTTTCTGGGGGCTGGAAACACCATATATTTT. This rearrangement joins TRBV7-2 to TRBJ1-3; maybe TRBD1 (5 bases). V gave up 3 bases and J gave up 2 bases, with 8 bases separating them. This CDR3 has 14 amino acids. CDR1 is SGHTA and CDR2 is FQGNSA in the germline V gene.